What follows are 2 T cell receptor gamma chains derived from one specimen sequenced in a study of Vδ1+ human thymocytes. Their cognate antigens are unknown. Sequences come from RNA converted to cDNA by reverse transcription. Pooled V-gene forward primers with one constant-region reverse primer generated the CDR3 amplicons by multiplex PCR. TCRdb reprocessed the multiplex PCR reads using CATT. The data show over 25,000 gamma-chain clones, with around 20% seen just once and less than 2% held by the top ten. General study results and limits: Highly polyclonal TRG and TRD repertoires with Gaussian CDR3 length distributions appeared in thymus.

Sequencing used Vdelta1+ gamma-delta thymocytes from the thymus. The subset denotes: FACS-sorted CD3+ TCRalphabeta- TCRVdelta1+ TCRVdelta2- thymocytes. The source is a boy in the first two years of life who had congenital heart surgery.

Comments on this clone: This specimen includes other DNA sequences encoding the same CDR3. The V and J genes are TRGV9 and TRGJ1 or TRGJ2. V lost 5 bases and J lost 12; bases outside the gene matches: 4. CDR1 is GITISATS and CDR2 is ISYDGTV in the germline V gene (reference sequence). The CDR3 loop spans 9 amino acids. The CDR3 DNA is TGTGCCTTGTGGGGTTGGAAACTCTTT. It codes for CALWGWKLF.

This clone was detected a few times. The chain couples TRGV2 to TRGJP1. The junction had 6 bases not matched to a gene; V was cut back by 4 bases and J by 1 base. Germline loops: CDR1 EGSNGY, CDR2 YDSYNSKV. The CDR3 totals 15 residues. CDR3 amino acids: CATWDRPTTGWFKIF. The CDR3 DNA follows: TGTGCCACCTGGGATAGGCCTACCACTGGTTGGTTCAAGATATTT.